Listed below are T cell receptor beta chains from one sample, sequenced in a study of beta chain features in type 1 diabetes. The method was immunoSEQ multiplex PCR; TCRdb's version includes in-frame clones alone and lacks a portion of them. The data hold around 650,000 clones, with around 12% observed a single time. Specimen: naive CD4+ T cells from blood. The receptors here all came from a man in his thirties or forties with type 1 diabetes. Each CDR3 is given with its conserved first and last residue. A D gene is named only where the DNA matches it firmly. A row's size may be missing; if present it is once, few, many or a size class.

CDR3 protein: CAWEDRNPYEQYF
CDR3 DNA: TGTGCCTGGGAAGACAGGAACCCCTACGAGCAGTACTTC
CDR3 length: 13
J gene: TRBJ2-7
V gene: TRBV30
D gene: NA
clone size: NA

CDR3 protein: CASSQDGKGGNEKLFF
CDR3 DNA: TGCGCCAGCAGCCAAGATGGAAAGGGGGGTAATGAAAAACTGTTTTTT
CDR3 length: 16
J gene: TRBJ1-4
V gene: TRBV4-3
D gene: NA
clone size: NA

CDR3 protein: CASSPQADSQSSYEQYF
CDR3 DNA: TGCGCCAGCAGCCCCCAAGCGGACAGCCAGAGCTCCTACGAGCAGTACTTC
CDR3 length: 17
J gene: TRBJ2-7
V gene: TRBV5-1
D gene: NA
clone size: few

CDR3 protein: CASSQGPGTGFYEQYF
CDR3 DNA: TGCGCCAGCAGCCAAGGCCCCGGGACAGGATTCTACGAGCAGTACTTC
CDR3 length: 16
J gene: TRBJ2-7
V gene: TRBV4-3
D gene: TRBD1
clone size: NA

CDR3 protein: CASSQDLPGQGTDTQYF
CDR3 DNA: TGCGCCAGCAGCCAAGATCTTCCGGGACAGGGCACAGATACGCAGTATTTT
CDR3 length: 17
J gene: TRBJ2-3
V gene: TRBV4-3
D gene: TRBD1
clone size: NA

CDR3 protein: CVRINPGRELSGLYEQYF
CDR3 DNA: TGTGTCAGAATTAACCCGGGACGCGAGTTAAGCGGGCTCTACGAGCAGTACTTC
CDR3 length: 18
J gene: TRBJ2-7
V gene: TRBV10-3
D gene: NA
clone size: NA

CDR3 protein: CASSSRDALSTDTQYF
CDR3 DNA: TGTGCCAGCAGTTCTCGGGACGCCTTGAGCACAGATACGCAGTATTTT
CDR3 length: 16
J gene: TRBJ2-3
V gene: TRBV27
D gene: NA
clone size: NA

CDR3 protein: CASSLAGHLTGELFF
CDR3 DNA: TGTGCCAGCAGCCTTGCAGGACATCTCACCGGGGAGCTGTTTTTT
CDR3 length: 15
J gene: TRBJ2-2
V gene: TRBV5-6
D gene: NA
clone size: few

CDR3 protein: CASSVDVGPYEQYF
CDR3 DNA: TGTGCCAGCAGCGTAGATGTGGGCCCCTACGAGCAGTACTTC
CDR3 length: 14
J gene: TRBJ2-7
V gene: TRBV9
D gene: NA
clone size: NA

CDR3 protein: CASSKISGRGPYEQYF
CDR3 DNA: TGTGCCAGCAGTAAAATTTCGGGGAGGGGACCCTACGAGCAGTACTTC
CDR3 length: 16
J gene: TRBJ2-7
V gene: TRBV25-1
D gene: TRBD2
clone size: few

CDR3 protein: CASSLFVGAVNTEAFF
CDR3 DNA: TGTGCCAGCAGCTTATTTGTGGGGGCGGTGAACACTGAAGCTTTCTTT
CDR3 length: 16
J gene: TRBJ1-1
V gene: TRBV7-9
D gene: NA
clone size: NA

CDR3 protein: CAISPRGNPTDTQYF
CDR3 DNA: TGTGCCATCAGCCCTAGGGGCAACCCCACAGATACGCAGTATTTT
CDR3 length: 15
J gene: TRBJ2-3
V gene: TRBV10-3
D gene: NA
clone size: NA

CDR3 protein: CAWRRGTNSGNTIYF
CDR3 DNA: TGTGCCTGGAGACGGGGAACTAACTCTGGAAACACCATATATTTT
CDR3 length: 15
J gene: TRBJ1-3
V gene: TRBV30
D gene: NA
clone size: few

CDR3 protein: CASSADRAGTGELFF
CDR3 DNA: TGTGCCAGTAGTGCGGACAGGGCGGGCACCGGGGAGCTGTTTTTT
CDR3 length: 15
J gene: TRBJ2-2
V gene: TRBV19
D gene: TRBD1
clone size: NA

CDR3 protein: CASSFNGLNTGELFF
CDR3 DNA: TGTGCCAGCAGCTTTAACGGGCTGAACACCGGGGAGCTGTTTTTT
CDR3 length: 15
J gene: TRBJ2-2
V gene: TRBV5-6
D gene: NA
clone size: few

CDR3 protein: CASSLAVETQYF
CDR3 DNA: TGTGCCAGCAGCTTAGCGGTGGAGACCCAGTACTTC
CDR3 length: 12
J gene: TRBJ2-5
V gene: TRBV7-9
D gene: NA
clone size: NA

CDR3 protein: CSVPGQLYGYTF
CDR3 DNA: TGCAGCGTTCCGGGACAACTCTATGGCTACACCTTC
CDR3 length: 12
J gene: TRBJ1-2
V gene: TRBV29-1
D gene: NA
clone size: NA

CDR3 protein: CASSKYDSPLHF
CDR3 DNA: TGTGCCAGCAGCAAGTATGATTCACCCCTCCACTTT
CDR3 length: 12
J gene: TRBJ1-6
V gene: TRBV7-9
D gene: NA
clone size: NA

CDR3 protein: CASTRDREYGYTF
CDR3 DNA: TGCGCCAGCACTCGGGACAGGGAATATGGCTACACCTTC
CDR3 length: 13
J gene: TRBJ1-2
V gene: TRBV5-1
D gene: TRBD1
clone size: NA

CDR3 protein: CASSLGGKDTQYF
CDR3 DNA: TGCGCCAGCAGCTTGGGGGGAAAAGATACGCAGTATTTT
CDR3 length: 13
J gene: TRBJ2-3
V gene: TRBV5-1
D gene: NA
clone size: NA